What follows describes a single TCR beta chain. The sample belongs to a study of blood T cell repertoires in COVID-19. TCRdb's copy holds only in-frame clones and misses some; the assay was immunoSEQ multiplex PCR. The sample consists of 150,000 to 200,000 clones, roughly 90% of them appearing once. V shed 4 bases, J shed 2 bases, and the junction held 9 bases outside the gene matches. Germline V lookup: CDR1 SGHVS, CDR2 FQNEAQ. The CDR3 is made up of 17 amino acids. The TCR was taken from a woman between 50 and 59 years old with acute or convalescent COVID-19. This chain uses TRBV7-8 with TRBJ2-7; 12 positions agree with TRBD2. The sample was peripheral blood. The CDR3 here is CASSSPLGLAGTYEQYF. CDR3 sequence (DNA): TGTGCCAGCAGCTCCCCCCTGGGACTAGCGGGCACCTACGAGCAGTACTTC.